A selection of T cell receptor beta chains follows, all from one sample in a study of blood T cell repertoires in COVID-19. TCRdb's table, derived via immunoSEQ multiplex PCR, lists solely in-frame clones and lacks some. The table shows just over 90,000 clones, with about three quarters occurring only once. The specimen sequenced was peripheral blood. These receptors were collected from a man in his sixties or seventies with acute or convalescent COVID-19. CDR3s include the opening cysteine and the closing phenylalanine or tryptophan. Fields, in order: V gene, D gene, clone size, J gene, CDR3 DNA, CDR3 protein. The D gene is left open where the match is weak. Size is omitted from some rows. Given values are once, few, many or a class for expanded clones.

V: TRBV7-8
D: -
size: few
J: TRBJ1-5
DNA: TGTGCCAGCAGCCCGGGGGAGGCGGGGAGGAATCAGCCCCAGCATTTT
CDR3: CASSPGEAGRNQPQHF

V: TRBV28
D: TRBD1
size: once
J: TRBJ1-4
DNA: TGTGCCACTAGACAGGGTGGTAATGAAAAACTGTTTTTT
CDR3: CATRQGGNEKLFF

V: TRBV2
D: TRBD1
size: -
J: TRBJ1-2
DNA: TGTGCCAGCTCAAAGACAGGGGCCGAGGGAGGCTACACCTTC
CDR3: CASSKTGAEGGYTF

V: TRBV15
D: -
size: -
J: TRBJ2-5
DNA: TGTGCCACCAGCAGCACCTACAGGGACCAAGAGACCCAGTACTTC
CDR3: CATSSTYRDQETQYF

V: TRBV7-3
D: TRBD2
size: -
J: TRBJ2-1
DNA: TGTGCCAGCAGCACCAACCCCAGCGGGAGGGAATTGTGGAATGAGCAGTTCTTC
CDR3: CASSTNPSGRELWNEQFF

V: TRBV12-5
D: TRBD1
size: -
J: TRBJ2-2
DNA: TGTGCTAGTGGTGACAGGGCGGCCGGGGAGCTGTTTTTT
CDR3: CASGDRAAGELFF

V: TRBV7-9
D: -
size: -
J: TRBJ1-1
DNA: TGTGCCAGCAGCCCCCCGAATGGGGGAGGTACTGAAGCTTTCTTT
CDR3: CASSPPNGGGTEAFF

V: TRBV19
D: -
size: -
J: TRBJ2-2
DNA: TGTGCCAGTTCGGCCGGGGGAGACACCGGGGAGCTGTTTTTT
CDR3: CASSAGGDTGELFF

V: TRBV28
D: -
size: -
J: TRBJ2-7
DNA: TGTGCCAGCAGACCCGGGGGGCCCCCTACCTACGAGCAGTACTTC
CDR3: CASRPGGPPTYEQYF

V: TRBV24-1
D: -
size: -
J: TRBJ2-1
DNA: TGTGCCACCAGTGGTGATCGGAGGGGTGAGCAGTTCTTC
CDR3: CATSGDRRGEQFF

V: TRBV19
D: TRBD2
size: -
J: TRBJ2-1
DNA: TGTGCCAGTAGTATGTTCGGGGGGAGCTCCTACAATGAGCAGTTCTTC
CDR3: CASSMFGGSSYNEQFF

V: TRBV5-4
D: TRBD1
size: -
J: TRBJ1-1
DNA: TGTGCCAGCAGCTTGGCGGACAGGGGGATGACTGAAGCTTTCTTT
CDR3: CASSLADRGMTEAFF

V: TRBV6-6
D: TRBD1
size: once
J: TRBJ1-2
DNA: TGTGCCAGCAGTCGGGACAGTTATGGCTACACCTTC
CDR3: CASSRDSYGYTF

V: TRBV3-1/TRBV3-2
D: TRBD1
size: -
J: TRBJ2-7
DNA: TGTGCCAGCCAAGGGGGTATAATGGGAGACAGGGGCTACGAGCAGTACTTC
CDR3: CASQGGIMGDRGYEQYF

V: TRBV5-6
D: -
size: -
J: TRBJ2-6
DNA: TGTGCCAGCAGCCTCACAGGTCACGCTGGGGCCAACGTCCTGACTTTC
CDR3: CASSLTGHAGANVLTF

V: TRBV15
D: TRBD1
size: -
J: TRBJ1-2
DNA: TGTGCCACCAGCAGTGGGGGACAGGGAACGCGTGGCTACACCTTC
CDR3: CATSSGGQGTRGYTF

V: TRBV4-2
D: -
size: -
J: TRBJ1-2
DNA: TGTGCCAGCAGCCAAGGTGGCCGGGGTAGAGGCTATGGCTACACCTTC
CDR3: CASSQGGRGRGYGYTF

V: TRBV6-5
D: TRBD1
size: -
J: TRBJ2-7
DNA: TGTGCCAGCAGTTCAAAGGGACAGGGAGCCTACGAGCAGTACTTC
CDR3: CASSSKGQGAYEQYF

V: TRBV6-5
D: -
size: -
J: TRBJ1-3
DNA: TGTGCCAGTCAATTACAAAACACCATATATTTT
CDR3: CASQLQNTIYF

V: TRBV10-2
D: TRBD1
size: -
J: TRBJ1-2
DNA: TGCGCCAGCAGTGACTCGGACAGGGGAGACTATGGCTACACCTTC
CDR3: CASSDSDRGDYGYTF

V: TRBV2
D: -
size: once
J: TRBJ2-1
DNA: TGTGCCAGCAGTGAACGGGGATTCTACAATGAGCAGTTCTTC
CDR3: CASSERGFYNEQFF

V: TRBV6-5
D: -
size: -
J: TRBJ1-1
DNA: TGTGCCAGCAGTTACCGGGGGGGACACACTGAAGCTTTCTTT
CDR3: CASSYRGGHTEAFF

V: TRBV11-1
D: -
size: -
J: TRBJ1-1
DNA: TGTGCCAGCAGTCTGACAGAAAACACTGAAGCTTTCTTT
CDR3: CASSLTENTEAFF

V: TRBV28
D: TRBD2
size: -
J: TRBJ2-5
DNA: TGTGCCAGCAGCCGATGGGGGGGAGAGACCCAGTACTTC
CDR3: CASSRWGGETQYF

V: TRBV5-8
D: TRBD1
size: -
J: TRBJ2-7
DNA: TGTGCCAGCAGCTACGGGACAGGGATCTACGAGCAGTACTTC
CDR3: CASSYGTGIYEQYF

V: TRBV5-1
D: TRBD1
size: -
J: TRBJ1-6
DNA: TGCGCCAGCAGCTTGGACGGGCAGGGGGCTCGATCACCCCTCCACTTT
CDR3: CASSLDGQGARSPLHF

V: TRBV15
D: -
size: -
J: TRBJ2-1
DNA: TGTGCCACCAGCAGGGATGCTAGGTTGACTTCTGGTGAGGTTTCTTACAATGAGCAGTTCTTC
CDR3: CATSRDARLTSGEVSYNEQFF

V: TRBV2
D: -
size: once
J: TRBJ1-1
DNA: TGTGCCAGCAGTGATCACAGGAGCATGAACACTGAAGCTTTCTTT
CDR3: CASSDHRSMNTEAFF

V: TRBV15
D: TRBD1
size: -
J: TRBJ1-5
DNA: TGTGCCACCAGCGCCTCAACAGGGGTTCGTCAGCCCCAGCATTTT
CDR3: CATSASTGVRQPQHF

V: TRBV14
D: -
size: -
J: TRBJ1-2
DNA: TGTGCCAGCAGCCAAGGAGGGGGATACGGCTACACCTTC
CDR3: CASSQGGGYGYTF

V: TRBV28
D: -
size: -
J: TRBJ1-2
DNA: TGTGCCAGCAGTCGACCCGCGGAAGGCTACACCTTC
CDR3: CASSRPAEGYTF

V: TRBV2
D: -
size: -
J: TRBJ1-1
DNA: TGTGCCAGCAGTGATCCCCAGGGCACTGAAGCTTTCTTT
CDR3: CASSDPQGTEAFF

V: TRBV12-3/TRBV12-4
D: TRBD1
size: -
J: TRBJ1-1
DNA: TGTGCCAGCAGACGGGACAGTTACACTGAAGCTTTCTTT
CDR3: CASRRDSYTEAFF

V: TRBV5-1
D: -
size: -
J: TRBJ1-1
DNA: TGCGCCAGCAGCTTGTATTCAGGAAACACTGAAGCTTTCTTT
CDR3: CASSLYSGNTEAFF

V: TRBV7-2
D: -
size: -
J: TRBJ2-3
DNA: TGTGCCAGCAGCTTAGTTCCCCCTATGCGGGGTGGCACAGATACGCAGTATTTT
CDR3: CASSLVPPMRGGTDTQYF

V: TRBV20-1
D: -
size: -
J: TRBJ2-3
DNA: TGCAGTGCTAGTACGGACATTACAGATACGCAGTATTTT
CDR3: CSASTDITDTQYF

V: TRBV7-2
D: TRBD1
size: -
J: TRBJ1-3
DNA: TGTGCCAGCAGCTCTCGCCCAGACAGGGCCTCTGGAAACACCATATATTTT
CDR3: CASSSRPDRASGNTIYF

V: TRBV19
D: TRBD1
size: -
J: TRBJ2-2
DNA: TGTGCCACCCGACAGGGGGCAATGGACACCGGGGAGCTGTTTTTT
CDR3: CATRQGAMDTGELFF

V: TRBV10-3
D: TRBD1
size: -
J: TRBJ1-2
DNA: TGTGCCATCAGTGTGGGGACAGAAAACTATGGCTACACCTTC
CDR3: CAISVGTENYGYTF

V: TRBV7-9
D: -
size: few
J: TRBJ2-2
DNA: TGTGCCAGCAGCCTCGGGGTAGTAACCGGGGAGCTGTTTTTT
CDR3: CASSLGVVTGELFF

V: TRBV5-4
D: -
size: -
J: TRBJ2-2
DNA: TGTGCCAGCAGCTTGCGAACAGGGAGCTACACCGGGGAGCTGTTTTTT
CDR3: CASSLRTGSYTGELFF

V: TRBV6-1
D: -
size: -
J: TRBJ1-3
DNA: TGTGCCAGCAGTGAGAGTAGCTCTGGAAACACCATATATTTT
CDR3: CASSESSSGNTIYF

V: TRBV20-1
D: -
size: -
J: TRBJ1-1
DNA: TGCAGTGCTGTGGGGGGCACTGAAGCTTTCTTT
CDR3: CSAVGGTEAFF

V: TRBV7-2
D: -
size: few
J: TRBJ1-1
DNA: TGTGCCAGCAGCTCCCAGGGGAACACTGAAGCTTTCTTT
CDR3: CASSSQGNTEAFF

V: TRBV5-8
D: TRBD1
size: few
J: TRBJ2-5
DNA: TGTGCCAGCAACCCGGGACAGGGCCTACAAGAGACCCAGTACTTC
CDR3: CASNPGQGLQETQYF

V: TRBV7-8
D: -
size: -
J: TRBJ1-1
DNA: TGTGCCAGCAGCTTAGATATGTCCCAGACTCCTGAAGCTTTCTTT
CDR3: CASSLDMSQTPEAFF

V: TRBV20-1
D: -
size: -
J: TRBJ2-7
DNA: TGCAGTGCTAGTGATATAGTCGGGGCCTACGAGCAGTACTTC
CDR3: CSASDIVGAYEQYF

V: TRBV29-1
D: -
size: -
J: TRBJ1-1
DNA: TGCAGCGTTGCAATGGCCACTGAAGCTTTCTTT
CDR3: CSVAMATEAFF

V: TRBV19
D: TRBD2
size: once
J: TRBJ2-3
DNA: TGTGCCAGTAGTGTTAGCGGGAGCAGCACAGATACGCAGTATTTT
CDR3: CASSVSGSSTDTQYF

V: TRBV19
D: -
size: -
J: TRBJ1-1
DNA: TGTGCCAGTAGTATTTGGGCAGGCACTGAAGCTTTCTTT
CDR3: CASSIWAGTEAFF

V: TRBV19
D: TRBD1
size: -
J: TRBJ1-5
DNA: TGTGCCAGTAGTTTATACAGGGGGAATCAGCCCCAGCATTTT
CDR3: CASSLYRGNQPQHF